Many counts were recorded for the clone carrying this T cell receptor (beta chain). This CDR3 has 12 amino acids. From the PCR reads, TCRdb called clonotypes with MiXCR, one entry per CDR3 protein. The data hold roughly 10,000 distinct CDR3 sequences, with 27% observed a single time. The data originate from a study of immune characterization of retroperitoneal liposarcoma. The sample taken for sequencing was tumor tissue. This TCR derives from a female donor with retroperitoneal liposarcoma. The chain joins TRBV12-3 or TRBV12-4 to TRBJ2-5, with D possibly being TRBD1 (6 bases). The DNA end lines up better with TRBJ2-7; the J call may be wrong. The CDR3 region is CASSDRSYEQYF. The CDR3 DNA reads as TGTGCCAGCAGTGACAGGTCCTACGAGCAGTACTTC.